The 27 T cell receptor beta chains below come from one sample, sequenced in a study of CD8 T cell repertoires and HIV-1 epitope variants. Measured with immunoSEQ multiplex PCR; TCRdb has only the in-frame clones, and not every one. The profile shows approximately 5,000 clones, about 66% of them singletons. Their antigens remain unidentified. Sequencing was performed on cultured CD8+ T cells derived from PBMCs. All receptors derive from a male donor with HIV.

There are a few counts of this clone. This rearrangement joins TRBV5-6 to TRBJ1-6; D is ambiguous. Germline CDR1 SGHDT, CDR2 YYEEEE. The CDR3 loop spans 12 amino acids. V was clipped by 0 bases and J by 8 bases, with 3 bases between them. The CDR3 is CASSLDDSPLHF. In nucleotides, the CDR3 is TGTGCCAGCAGCTTGGACGATTCACCCCTCCACTTT.

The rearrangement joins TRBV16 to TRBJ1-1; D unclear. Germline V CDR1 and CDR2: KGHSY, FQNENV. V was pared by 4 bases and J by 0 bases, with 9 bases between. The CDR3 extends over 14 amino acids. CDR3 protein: CASSLNTLNTEAFF. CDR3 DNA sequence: TGTGCCAGCAGCCTAAATACTTTGAACACTGAAGCTTTCTTT.

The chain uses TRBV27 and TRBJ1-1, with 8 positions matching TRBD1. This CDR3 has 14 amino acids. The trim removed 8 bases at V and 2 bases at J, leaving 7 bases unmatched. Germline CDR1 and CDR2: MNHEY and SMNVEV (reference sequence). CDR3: CASGDRGGNTEAFF. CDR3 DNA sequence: TGTGCCAGCGGCGACAGGGGCGGTAACACTGAAGCTTTCTTT.

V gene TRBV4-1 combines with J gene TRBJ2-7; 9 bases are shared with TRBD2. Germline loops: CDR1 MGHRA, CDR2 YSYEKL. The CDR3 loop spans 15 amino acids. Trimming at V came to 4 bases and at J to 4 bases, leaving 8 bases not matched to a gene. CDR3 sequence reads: CASSLEGSGSYEQYF. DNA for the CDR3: TGCGCCAGCAGCCTTGAAGGTAGCGGGAGTTACGAGCAGTACTTC.

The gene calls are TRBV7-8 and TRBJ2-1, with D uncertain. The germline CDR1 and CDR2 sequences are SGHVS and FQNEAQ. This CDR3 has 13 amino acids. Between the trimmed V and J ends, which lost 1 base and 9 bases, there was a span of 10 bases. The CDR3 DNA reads TGTGCCAGCAGCTTAGACGGTGCCAGTGAGCAGTTCTTC. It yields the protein CASSLDGASEQFF.

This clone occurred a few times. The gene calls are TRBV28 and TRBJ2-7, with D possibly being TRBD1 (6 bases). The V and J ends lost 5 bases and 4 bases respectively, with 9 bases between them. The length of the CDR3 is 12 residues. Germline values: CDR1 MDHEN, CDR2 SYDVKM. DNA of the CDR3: TGTGCCAGCAGTCGGACAGTATACGAGCAGTACTTC. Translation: CASSRTVYEQYF.

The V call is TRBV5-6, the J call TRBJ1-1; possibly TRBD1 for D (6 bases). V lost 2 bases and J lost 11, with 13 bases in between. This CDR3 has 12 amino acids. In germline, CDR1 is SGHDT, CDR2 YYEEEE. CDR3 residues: CASSLLGQGAFF. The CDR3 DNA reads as TGTGCCAGCAGCTTACTCGGGCAGGGGGCTTTCTTT.

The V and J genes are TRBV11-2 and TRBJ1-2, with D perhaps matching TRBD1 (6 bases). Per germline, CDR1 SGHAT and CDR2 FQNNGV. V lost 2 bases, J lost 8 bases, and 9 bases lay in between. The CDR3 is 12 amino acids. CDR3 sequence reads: CASSLTGMGYTF. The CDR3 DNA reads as TGTGCCAGCAGCTTAACAGGGATGGGCTACACCTTC.

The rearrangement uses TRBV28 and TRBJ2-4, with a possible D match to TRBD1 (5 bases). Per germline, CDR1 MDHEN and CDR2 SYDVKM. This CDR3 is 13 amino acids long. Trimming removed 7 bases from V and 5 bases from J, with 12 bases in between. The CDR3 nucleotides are TGTGCCAGCACTATGGACATGGAAAACATTCAGTACTTC. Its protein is CASTMDMENIQYF.

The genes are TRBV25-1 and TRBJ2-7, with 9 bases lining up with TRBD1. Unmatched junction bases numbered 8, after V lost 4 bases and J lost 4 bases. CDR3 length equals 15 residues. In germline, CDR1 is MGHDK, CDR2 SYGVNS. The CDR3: CASSGEDRGSYEQYF. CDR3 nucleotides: TGTGCCAGCAGTGGCGAGGACAGGGGAAGTTACGAGCAGTACTTC.

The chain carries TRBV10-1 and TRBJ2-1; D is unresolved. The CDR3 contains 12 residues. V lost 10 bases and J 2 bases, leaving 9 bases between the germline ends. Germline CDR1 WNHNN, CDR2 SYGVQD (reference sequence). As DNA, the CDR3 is TGCGCCAACCGCGGCGCCTACAATGAGCAGTTCTTC. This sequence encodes CANRGAYNEQFF.

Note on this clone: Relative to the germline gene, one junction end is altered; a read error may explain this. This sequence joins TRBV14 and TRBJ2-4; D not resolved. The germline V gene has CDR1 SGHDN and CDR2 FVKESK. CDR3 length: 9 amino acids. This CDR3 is CASIRATGF. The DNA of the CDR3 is TGTGCCAGCATCCGGGCCACGGGCTTC.

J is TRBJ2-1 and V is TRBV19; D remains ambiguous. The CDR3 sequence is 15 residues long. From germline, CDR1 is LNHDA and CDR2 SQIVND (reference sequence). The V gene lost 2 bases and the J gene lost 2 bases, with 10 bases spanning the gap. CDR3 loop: CASSIWPTTYNEQFF. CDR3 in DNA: TGTGCCAGTAGTATATGGCCTACAACCTACAATGAGCAGTTCTTC. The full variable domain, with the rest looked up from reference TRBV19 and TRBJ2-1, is DGGITQSPKYLFRKEGQNVTLSCEQNLNHDAMYWYRQDPGQGLRLIYYSQIVNDFQKGDIAEGYSVSREKKESFPLTVTSAQKNPTAFYLCASSIWPTTYNEQFFGPGTRLTVL.

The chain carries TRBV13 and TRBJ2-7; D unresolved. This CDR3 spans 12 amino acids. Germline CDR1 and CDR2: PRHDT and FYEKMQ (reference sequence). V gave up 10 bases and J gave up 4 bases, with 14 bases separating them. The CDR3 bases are TGTGCCATTCGGACGCCTACTTACGAGCAGTACTTC. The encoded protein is CAIRTPTYEQYF.

CDR3 amino acids: CASSLFSSYEQYF. The CDR3 DNA sequence: TGTGCCAGCAGCTTGTTTTCCTCCTACGAGCAGTACTTC. This rearrangement joins TRBV5-4 to TRBJ2-7; D call uncertain. The CDR3 contains 13 residues. Trimming removed 1 base from V and 0 bases from J, with 5 bases in between. The germline gives CDR1 SGHNT, CDR2 YYREEE (reference sequence).

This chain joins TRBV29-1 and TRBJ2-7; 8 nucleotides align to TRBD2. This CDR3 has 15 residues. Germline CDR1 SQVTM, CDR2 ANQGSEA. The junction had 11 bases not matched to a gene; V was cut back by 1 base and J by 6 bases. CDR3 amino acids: CSVEVAGFLNGEQYF. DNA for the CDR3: TGCAGCGTTGAAGTAGCGGGGTTCCTCAATGGCGAGCAGTACTTC.

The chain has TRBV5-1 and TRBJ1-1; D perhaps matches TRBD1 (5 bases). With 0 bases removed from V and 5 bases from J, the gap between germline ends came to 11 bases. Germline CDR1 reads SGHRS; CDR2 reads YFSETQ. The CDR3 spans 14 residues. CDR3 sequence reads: CASSLATGGTEAFF. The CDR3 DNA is TGCGCCAGCAGCTTGGCCACAGGCGGAACTGAAGCTTTCTTT.

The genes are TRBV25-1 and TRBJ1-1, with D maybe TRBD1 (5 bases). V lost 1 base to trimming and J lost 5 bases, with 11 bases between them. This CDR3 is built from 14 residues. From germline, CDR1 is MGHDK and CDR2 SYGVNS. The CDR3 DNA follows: TGTGCCAGCAGTGAATCCGGGGGAGGAACTGAAGCTTTCTTT. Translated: CASSESGGGTEAFF. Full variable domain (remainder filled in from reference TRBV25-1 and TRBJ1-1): EADIYQTPRYLVIGTGKKITLECSQTMGHDKMYWYQQDPGMELHLIHYSYGVNSTEKGDLSSESTVSRIRTEHFPLTLESARPSHTSQYLCASSESGGGTEAFFGQGTRLTVV.

CDR3 coding DNA: TGCGCCAGCAGCCCCCTGACCTTGGCGGAGACCCAGTACTTC. It is translated as CASSPLTLAETQYF. This sequence joins TRBV5-1 and TRBJ2-5, with unresolved D. The germline V gene has CDR1 SGHRS and CDR2 YFSETQ. The V end lost 4 bases, the J end lost 5 bases, and 15 bases lay between the germline ends. The CDR3 contains 14 residues.

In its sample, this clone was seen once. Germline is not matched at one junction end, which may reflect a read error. The CDR3 is CSVEGGQGGYEQYF. In DNA, the CDR3 is TGCAGCGTCGAAGGGGGACAGGGTGGGTACGAGCAGTACTTC. V and J are TRBV29-1 and TRBJ2-7; 9 nucleotides align to TRBD1. Germline CDR1 is SQVTM and CDR2 is ANQGSEA. The CDR3 length is 14 residues.

CDR3 sequence reads: CASSQAGSGYSNQPQHF. CDR3 DNA: TGTGCCAGCAGCCAAGCTGGGTCGGGGTATAGCAATCAGCCCCAGCATTTT. The rearrangement uses TRBV4-2 and TRBJ1-5, with unresolved D. This CDR3 region has 17 residues. Germline V gene lookup returns CDR1 LGHNA and CDR2 YNFKEQ. V lost 1 base and J lost 0, with 13 bases in between.

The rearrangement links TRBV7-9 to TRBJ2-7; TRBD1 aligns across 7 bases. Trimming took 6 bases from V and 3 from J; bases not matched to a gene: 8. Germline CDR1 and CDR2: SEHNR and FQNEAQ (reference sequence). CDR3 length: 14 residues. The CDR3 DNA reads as TGTGCCAGCAGTCCGCCCGACAGGGACTACGAGCAGTACTTC. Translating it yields CASSPPDRDYEQYF.

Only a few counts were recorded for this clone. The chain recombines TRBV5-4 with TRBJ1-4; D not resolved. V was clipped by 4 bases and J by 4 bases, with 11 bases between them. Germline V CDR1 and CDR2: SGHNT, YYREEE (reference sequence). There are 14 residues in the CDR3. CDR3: CASSPTAINEKLFF. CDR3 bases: TGTGCCAGCAGCCCTACAGCGATTAATGAAAAACTGTTTTTT.

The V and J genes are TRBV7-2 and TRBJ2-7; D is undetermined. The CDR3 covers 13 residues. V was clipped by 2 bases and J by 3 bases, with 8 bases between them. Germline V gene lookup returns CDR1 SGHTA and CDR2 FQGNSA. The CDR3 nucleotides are TGTGCCAGCAGCTTAAACGTGCTCTACGAGCAGTACTTC. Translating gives CASSLNVLYEQYF.

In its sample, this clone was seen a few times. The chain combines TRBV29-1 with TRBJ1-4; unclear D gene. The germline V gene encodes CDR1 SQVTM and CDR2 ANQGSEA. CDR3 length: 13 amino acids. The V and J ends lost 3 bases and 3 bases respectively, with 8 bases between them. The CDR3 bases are TGCAGCGTTGAGGGAGACTCTAATGAAAAACTGTTTTTT. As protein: CSVEGDSNEKLFF.

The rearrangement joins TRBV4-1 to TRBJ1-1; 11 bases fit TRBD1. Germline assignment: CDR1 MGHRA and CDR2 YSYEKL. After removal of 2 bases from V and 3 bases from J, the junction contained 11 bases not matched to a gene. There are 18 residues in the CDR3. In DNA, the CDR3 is TGCGCCAGCAGCCAAATTCCGGGACAGGGGGAGGGAGACACTGAAGCTTTCTTT. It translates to CASSQIPGQGEGDTEAFF.

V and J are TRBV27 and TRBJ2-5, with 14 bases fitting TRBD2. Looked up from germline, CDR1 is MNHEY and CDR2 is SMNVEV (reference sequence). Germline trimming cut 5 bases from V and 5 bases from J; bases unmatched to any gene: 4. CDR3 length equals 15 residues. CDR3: CASSRLAGGYETQYF. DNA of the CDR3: TGTGCCAGCAGTAGACTAGCGGGGGGGTATGAGACCCAGTACTTC.